This T cell receptor (beta chain) was captured in a study of CD8+ T cells in alopecia areata. Study-level background: Each day, treated patients took oral tofacitinib twice, at 5 to 10 mg per dose. Findings of the study overall: Shared TCR sequences were less clear between patients than in mice, possibly partly from HLA diversity.

TCR sequencing used cDNA made by reverse transcription of extracted RNA. Libraries were prepared by immunoSEQ multiplex PCR; TCRdb keeps only in-frame clonotypes and omits some of them. Of roughly 130,000 clones listed, about 57% are singletons. The CDR3 is 14 residues long. Germline values: CDR1 LNHDA, CDR2 SQIVND (reference sequence). The V and J ends lost 7 bases and 2 bases respectively, with 9 bases between them. Concerning this clone: As yet, its antigen is unknown.

The sequences come from CD4+ T cells sorted from blood, collected at week 0. This sequence joins TRBV19 and TRBJ2-6, with D perhaps TRBD1 (6 bases). This sequence was found in a human donor with alopecia areata. CDR3 amino acids: CASKQGTGANVLTF. Here the CDR3 DNA reads TGTGCCAGTAAACAGGGAACTGGGGCCAACGTCCTGACTTTC.